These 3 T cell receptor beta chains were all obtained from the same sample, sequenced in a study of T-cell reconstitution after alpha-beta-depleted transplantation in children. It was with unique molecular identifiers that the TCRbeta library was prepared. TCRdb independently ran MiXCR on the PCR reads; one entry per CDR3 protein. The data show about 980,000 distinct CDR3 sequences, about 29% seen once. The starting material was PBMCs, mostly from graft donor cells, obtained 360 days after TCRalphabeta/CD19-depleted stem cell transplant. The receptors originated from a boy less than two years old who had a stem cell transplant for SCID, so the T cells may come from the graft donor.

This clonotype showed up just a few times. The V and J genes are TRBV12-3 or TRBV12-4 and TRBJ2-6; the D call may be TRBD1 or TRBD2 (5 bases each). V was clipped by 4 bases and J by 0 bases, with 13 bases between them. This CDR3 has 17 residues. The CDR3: CASSSPGRSSGANVLTF. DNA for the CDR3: TGTGCCAGCAGTTCTCCGGGACGGAGCTCTGGGGCCAACGTCCTGACTTTC.

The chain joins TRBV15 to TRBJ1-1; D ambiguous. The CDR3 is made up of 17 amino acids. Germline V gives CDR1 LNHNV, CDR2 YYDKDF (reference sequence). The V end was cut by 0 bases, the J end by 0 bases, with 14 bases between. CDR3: CATSRDRYSYMNTEAFF. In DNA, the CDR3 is TGTGCCACCAGCAGAGATCGGTACAGCTACATGAACACTGAAGCTTTCTTT. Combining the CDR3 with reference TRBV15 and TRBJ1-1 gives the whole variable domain DAMVIQNPRYQVTQFGKPVTLSCSQTLNHNVMYWYQQKSSQAPKLLFHYYDKDFNNEADTPDNFQSRRPNTSFCFLDIRSPGLGDTAMYLCATSRDRYSYMNTEAFFGQGTRLTVV.

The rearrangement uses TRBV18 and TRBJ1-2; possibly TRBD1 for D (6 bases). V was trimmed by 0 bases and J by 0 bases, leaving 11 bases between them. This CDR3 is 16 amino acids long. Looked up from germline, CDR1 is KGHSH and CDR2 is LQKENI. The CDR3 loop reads CASSPPGRGANYGYTF. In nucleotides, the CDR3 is TGTGCCAGCTCACCACCGGGCAGGGGCGCTAACTATGGCTACACCTTC.